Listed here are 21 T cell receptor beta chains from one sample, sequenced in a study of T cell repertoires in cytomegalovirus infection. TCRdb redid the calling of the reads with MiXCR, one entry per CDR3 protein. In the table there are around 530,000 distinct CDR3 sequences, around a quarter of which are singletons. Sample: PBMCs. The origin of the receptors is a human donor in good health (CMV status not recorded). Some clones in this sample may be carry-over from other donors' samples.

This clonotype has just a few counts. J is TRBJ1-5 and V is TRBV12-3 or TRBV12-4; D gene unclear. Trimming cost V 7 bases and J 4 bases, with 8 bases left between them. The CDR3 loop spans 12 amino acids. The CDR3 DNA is TGTGCCAGCAACTACAGAAATCAGCCCCAGCATTTT. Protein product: CASNYRNQPQHF.

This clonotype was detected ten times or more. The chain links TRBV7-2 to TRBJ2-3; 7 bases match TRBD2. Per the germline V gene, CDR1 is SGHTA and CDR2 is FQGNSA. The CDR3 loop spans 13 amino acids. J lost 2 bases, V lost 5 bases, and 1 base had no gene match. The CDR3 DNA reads TGTGCCAGCAGCGGGGGGGTCACAGATACGCAGTATTTT. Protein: CASSGGVTDTQYF.

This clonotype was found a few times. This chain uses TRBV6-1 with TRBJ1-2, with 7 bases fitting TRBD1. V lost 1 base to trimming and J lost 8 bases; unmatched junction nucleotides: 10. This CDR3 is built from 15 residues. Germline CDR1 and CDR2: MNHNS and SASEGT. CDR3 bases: TGTGCCAGCAGTGAAGTTTTTGGACAGGCCCACGGCTACACCTTC. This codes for CASSEVFGQAHGYTF.

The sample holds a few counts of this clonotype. The CDR3, as DNA: TGCAGCGTTGGGCAGTCCAACTCTGGAAACACCATATATTTT. Translation gives CSVGQSNSGNTIYF. The V gene is TRBV29-1, the J gene TRBJ1-3; D is ambiguous. Germline assignment: CDR1 SQVTM and CDR2 ANQGSEA. Between the trimmed V and J ends, which lost 4 bases and 0 bases, there was a span of 10 bases. This CDR3 has 14 residues.

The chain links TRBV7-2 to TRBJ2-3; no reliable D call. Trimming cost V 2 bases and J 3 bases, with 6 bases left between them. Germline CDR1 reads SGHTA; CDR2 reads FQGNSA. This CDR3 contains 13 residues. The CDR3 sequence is CASSLFPTDTQYF. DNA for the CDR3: TGTGCCAGCAGCTTATTCCCTACAGATACGCAGTATTTT.

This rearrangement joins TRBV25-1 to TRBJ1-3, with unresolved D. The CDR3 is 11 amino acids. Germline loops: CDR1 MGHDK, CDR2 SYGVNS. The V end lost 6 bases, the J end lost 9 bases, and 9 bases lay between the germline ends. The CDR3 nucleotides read TGTGCCAGCAGCCTGGGTTTCACCATATATTTT. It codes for CASSLGFTIYF.

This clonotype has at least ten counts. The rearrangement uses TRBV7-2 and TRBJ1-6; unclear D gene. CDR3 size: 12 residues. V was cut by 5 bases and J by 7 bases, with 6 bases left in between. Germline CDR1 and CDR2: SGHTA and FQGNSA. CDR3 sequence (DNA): TGTGCCAGCAGCGTGCCCAATTCACCCCTCCACTTT. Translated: CASSVPNSPLHF.

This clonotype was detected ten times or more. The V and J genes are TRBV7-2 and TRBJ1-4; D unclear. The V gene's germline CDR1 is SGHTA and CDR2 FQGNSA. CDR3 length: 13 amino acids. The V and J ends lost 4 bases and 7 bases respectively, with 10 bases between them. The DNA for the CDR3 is TGTGCCAGCAGCTCCCGGGAGGGTGAAAAACTGTTTTTT. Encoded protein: CASSSREGEKLFF.

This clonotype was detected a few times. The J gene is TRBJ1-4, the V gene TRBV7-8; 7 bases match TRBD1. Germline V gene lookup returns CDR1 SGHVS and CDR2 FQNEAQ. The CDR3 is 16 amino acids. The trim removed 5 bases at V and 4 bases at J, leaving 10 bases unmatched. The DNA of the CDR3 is TGTGCCAGCAGCATCTCAAACAGGGGAGTTAATGAAAAACTGTTTTTT. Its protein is CASSISNRGVNEKLFF. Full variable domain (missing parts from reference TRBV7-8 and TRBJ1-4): GAGVSQSPRYKVAKRGQDVALRCDPISGHVSLFWYQQALGQGPEFLTYFQNEAQLDKSGLPSDRFFAERPEGSVSTLKIQRTQQEDSAVYLCASSISNRGVNEKLFFGSGTQLSVL.

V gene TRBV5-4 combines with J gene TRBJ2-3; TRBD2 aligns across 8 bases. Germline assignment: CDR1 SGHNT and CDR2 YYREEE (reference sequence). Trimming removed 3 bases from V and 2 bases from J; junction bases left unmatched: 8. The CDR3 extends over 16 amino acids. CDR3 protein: CASSWRVAGSTDTQYF. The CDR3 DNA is TGTGCCAGCAGCTGGAGGGTAGCGGGGTCCACAGATACGCAGTATTTT.

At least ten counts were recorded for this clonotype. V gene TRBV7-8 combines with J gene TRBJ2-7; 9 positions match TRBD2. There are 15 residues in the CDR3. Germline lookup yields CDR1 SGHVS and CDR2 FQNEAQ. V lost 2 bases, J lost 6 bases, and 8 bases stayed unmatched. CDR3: CASSLTGTSRFEQYF. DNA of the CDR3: TGTGCCAGCAGCTTAACTGGGACTAGCCGATTCGAGCAGTACTTC.

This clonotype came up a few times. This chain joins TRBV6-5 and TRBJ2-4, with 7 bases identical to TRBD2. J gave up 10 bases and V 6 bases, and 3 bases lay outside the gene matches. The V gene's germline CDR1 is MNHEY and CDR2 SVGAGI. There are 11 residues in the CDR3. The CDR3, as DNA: TGTGCCAGCAGGGGGGGGGGAATTCAGTACTTC. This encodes CASRGGGIQYF.

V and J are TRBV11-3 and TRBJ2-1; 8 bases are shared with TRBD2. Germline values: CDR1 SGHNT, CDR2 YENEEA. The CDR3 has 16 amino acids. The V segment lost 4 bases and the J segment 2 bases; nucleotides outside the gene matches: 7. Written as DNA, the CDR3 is TGTGCCAGCAGCTCCCCCACCGGGGGGGCCTACAATGAGCAGTTCTTC. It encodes CASSSPTGGAYNEQFF.

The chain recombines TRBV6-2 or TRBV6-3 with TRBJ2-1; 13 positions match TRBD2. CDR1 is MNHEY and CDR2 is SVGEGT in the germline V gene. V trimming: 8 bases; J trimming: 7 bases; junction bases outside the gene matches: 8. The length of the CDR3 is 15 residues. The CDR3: CASGSWTSGSNEQFF. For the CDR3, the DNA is TGTGCCAGCGGTTCATGGACTAGCGGGAGTAATGAGCAGTTCTTC.

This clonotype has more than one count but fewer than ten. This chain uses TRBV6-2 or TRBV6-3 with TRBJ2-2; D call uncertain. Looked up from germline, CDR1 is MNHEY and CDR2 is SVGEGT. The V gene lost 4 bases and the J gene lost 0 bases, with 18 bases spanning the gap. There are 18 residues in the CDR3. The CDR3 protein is CASSSTSVHSANTGELFF. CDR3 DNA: TGTGCCAGCAGTTCAACCTCAGTCCACTCGGCGAACACCGGGGAGCTGTTTTTT.

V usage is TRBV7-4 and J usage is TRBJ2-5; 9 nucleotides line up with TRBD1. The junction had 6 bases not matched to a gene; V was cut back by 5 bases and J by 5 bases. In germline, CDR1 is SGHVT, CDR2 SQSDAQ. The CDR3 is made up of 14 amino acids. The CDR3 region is CASSHPDRGETQYF. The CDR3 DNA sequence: TGTGCCAGCAGCCACCCTGACAGGGGGGAGACCCAGTACTTC.

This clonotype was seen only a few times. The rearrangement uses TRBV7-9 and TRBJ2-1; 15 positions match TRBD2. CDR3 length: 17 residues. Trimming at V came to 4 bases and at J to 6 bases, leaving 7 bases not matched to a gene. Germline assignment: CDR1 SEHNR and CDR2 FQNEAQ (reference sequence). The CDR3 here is CASSSSRGLAGGNEQFF. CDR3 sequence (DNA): TGTGCCAGCAGCTCAAGCAGGGGACTAGCGGGAGGCAATGAGCAGTTCTTC.

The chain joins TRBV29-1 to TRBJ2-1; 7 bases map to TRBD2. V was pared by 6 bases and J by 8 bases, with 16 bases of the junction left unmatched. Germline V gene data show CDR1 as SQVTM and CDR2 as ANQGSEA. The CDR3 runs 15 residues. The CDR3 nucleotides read TGCAGCGTCCCGACCCGGGCGGGAGCCGGGGATGAGCAGTTCTTC. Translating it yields CSVPTRAGAGDEQFF.

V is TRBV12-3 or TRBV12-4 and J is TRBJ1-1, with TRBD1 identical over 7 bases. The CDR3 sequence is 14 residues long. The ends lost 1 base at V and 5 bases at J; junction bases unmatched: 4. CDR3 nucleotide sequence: TGTGCCAGCAGTTTAGGACAGGGAATAACTGAAGCTTTCTTT. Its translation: CASSLGQGITEAFF.

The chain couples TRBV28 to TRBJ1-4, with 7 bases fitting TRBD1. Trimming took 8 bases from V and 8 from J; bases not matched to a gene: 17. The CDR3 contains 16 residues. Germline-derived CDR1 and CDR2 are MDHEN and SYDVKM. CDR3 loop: CASLLTRTGDGEKLFF. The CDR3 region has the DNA TGTGCCAGCCTACTCACCAGAACAGGGGACGGGGAAAAACTGTTTTTT. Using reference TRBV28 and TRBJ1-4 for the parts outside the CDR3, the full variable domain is DVKVTQSSRYLVKRTGEKVFLECVQDMDHENMFWYRQDPGLGLRLIYFSYDVKMKEKGDIPEGYSVSREKKERFSLILESASTNQTSMYLCASLLTRTGDGEKLFFGSGTQLSVL.

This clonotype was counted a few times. The CDR3 nucleotides are TGTGCCAGCAGCGACACAGGGCGGACTCACTATGGCTACACCTTC. Protein product: CASSDTGRTHYGYTF. V gene TRBV6-8 combines with J gene TRBJ1-2; D might be TRBD1 (6 bases). The CDR3 sequence is 15 residues long. V lost 6 bases to trimming and J lost 3 bases, with 17 bases between them. From germline, CDR1 is MNHGY and CDR2 SAAAGT.